The 27 T cell receptor beta chains reported below all come from one sample, sequenced in a study of chemoradiotherapy in HPV16-positive cancers. Clones were read by immunoSEQ multiplex PCR, and TCRdb kept only the in-frame ones, dropping some. The sample comprises roughly 9,000 clones, 60% to 80% of which are singletons, and about 10% rests with the top ten. Sample acquisition took place from a patient who underwent chemoradiotherapy. These receptors originate from a human donor with HPV-associated anogenital cancer.

This clone was picked up one time. The CDR3 loop is CASSMGQNYGYTF. The CDR3 DNA is TGTGCCAGCAGCATGGGACAGAACTATGGCTACACCTTC. The chain is built from TRBV6-5 and TRBJ1-2; TRBD1 matches 7 bases. Losses at the gene ends were 6 bases for V and 2 bases for J; bases not matched to a gene: 3. CDR3 length: 13 amino acids. Germline values: CDR1 MNHEY, CDR2 SVGAGI.

The chain employs TRBV19 and TRBJ2-6; D is unclear. CDR1 is LNHDA, CDR2 SQIVND, per germline (reference sequence). The CDR3 totals 16 residues. Trimming removed 4 bases from V and 2 bases from J, with 12 bases in between. CDR3 sequence (DNA): TGTGCCAGTAGTACCGCCGGCGACACTGGGGCCAACGTCCTGACTTTC. Residues: CASSTAGDTGANVLTF.

V and J are TRBV5-1 and TRBJ2-3; D uncertain. Trimming removed 0 bases at V and 5 bases at J, with 7 bases between. Germline V gives CDR1 SGHRS, CDR2 YFSETQ. This CDR3 contains 13 residues. CDR3 region: CASSLALIDTQYF. In DNA form, the CDR3 reads TGCGCCAGCAGCTTGGCCCTTATAGATACGCAGTATTTT.

This chain connects TRBV7-2 to TRBJ2-5; 7 bases map to TRBD1. The V and J ends lost 5 bases and 1 base, in that order; junction bases with no gene match: 4. Germline V gene lookup returns CDR1 SGHTA and CDR2 FQGNSA. The CDR3 runs 14 residues. Here the CDR3 DNA reads TGTGCCAGCAGCCGACGACAGGGCCAAGAGACCCAGTACTTC. Residues: CASSRRQGQETQYF.

This rearrangement joins TRBV10-3 to TRBJ1-1, with a weak D call TRBD1 (6 bases). CDR1 ENHRY and CDR2 SYGVKD come from the germline V gene. V lost 8 bases, J lost 1 base, and 11 bases lay in between. The CDR3 consists of 13 residues. The CDR3 spells CAISRGENTEAFF. DNA of the CDR3: TGTGCCATCTCCAGGGGAGAGAACACTGAAGCTTTCTTT.

This chain uses TRBV9 with TRBJ1-6; D not certain. The CDR3 extends over 14 amino acids. CDR1 and CDR2 (germline): SGDLS, YYNGEE. Trimming stripped 0 bases from V and 5 bases from J, with 6 bases between. The CDR3 nucleotides are TGTGCCAGCAGCGTAGTCGGGAATAATTCACCCCTCCACTTT. Its translation: CASSVVGNNSPLHF. Combining the CDR3 with reference TRBV9 and TRBJ1-6 gives the whole variable domain DSGVTQTPKHLITATGQRVTLRCSPRSGDLSVYWYQQSLDQGLQFLIQYYNGEERAKGNILERFSAQQFPDLHSELNLSSLELGDSALYFCASSVVGNNSPLHFGNGTRLTVT.

The chain couples TRBV4-1 to TRBJ2-2, with D maybe TRBD2 (8 bases). Trimming cost V 4 bases and J 4 bases, with 16 bases left between them. CDR1 is MGHRA and CDR2 is YSYEKL in the germline V gene. This CDR3 spans 16 amino acids. Written as DNA, the CDR3 is TGCGCCAGCAGCCGACAGGGACTAGTCCCCACCGGGGAGCTGTTTTTT. It encodes CASSRQGLVPTGELFF.

The V gene is TRBV5-1, the J gene TRBJ2-3; D perhaps matches TRBD1 (7 bases). V was cut by 4 bases and J by 6 bases, with 9 bases left in between. Germline V gene data show CDR1 as SGHRS and CDR2 as YFSETQ. This CDR3 is 12 amino acids long. CDR3 DNA sequence: TGCGCCAGCAGCCAGGGGGGCGATACGCAGTATTTT. This encodes CASSQGGDTQYF.

V usage is TRBV12-1 and J usage is TRBJ2-7; the D call in the table, TRBD1, was not verified against the DNA. TRBV12-1 is tagged as a pseudogene. The CDR3 spans 14 residues. CDR3 region: CASSFVGSSYEQYF. The CDR3 nucleotides read TGTGCCAGCAGCTTTGTGGGCAGCTCCTACGAGCAGTACTTC.

This chain links TRBV6-5 with TRBJ2-1, with 11 bases matching TRBD2. J gave up 7 bases and V 7 bases, and 9 bases lay outside the gene matches. Germline V gene sequence: CDR1 MNHEY, CDR2 SVGAGI. CDR3 size: 15 residues. The CDR3 protein is CASKYSGGAKNEQFF. In DNA form, the CDR3 reads TGTGCCAGCAAATATAGCGGGGGGGCCAAGAATGAGCAGTTCTTC.

The chain carries TRBV29-1 and TRBJ1-1; possible D gene TRBD1, 5 bases. This CDR3 region has 12 residues. Per the germline V gene, CDR1 is SQVTM and CDR2 is ANQGSEA. The CDR3 region has the DNA TGCAGTGTCATTAGAGGGGTATCTGAAGCTTTCTTT. This codes for CSVIRGVSEAFF.

The rearrangement links TRBV28 to TRBJ1-2; the match to TRBD1 covers 8 bases. This CDR3 contains 16 residues. Germline values: CDR1 MDHEN, CDR2 SYDVKM. The V gene end was trimmed by 4 bases and the J gene end by 8 bases; junction bases not matched to a gene: 15. The CDR3 nucleotides read TGTGCCAGCAGTTCCCACCCCGGACAGGGAGCTATGGGCTACACCTTC. This codes for CASSSHPGQGAMGYTF.

The chain joins TRBV2 to TRBJ2-1; no reliable D call. V shed 2 bases and J shed 5 bases, with 4 bases lying between them. Germline CDR1 reads SNHLY; CDR2 reads FYNNEI. The length of the CDR3 is 12 residues. The CDR3 coding sequence is TGTGCCAGCAGTGAAAACAACAATGAGCAGTTCTTC. Residues: CASSENNNEQFF.

This sequence joins TRBV7-6 and TRBJ2-5; 8 positions agree with TRBD2. Germline V gene lookup returns CDR1 SGHVS and CDR2 FNYEAQ. The CDR3 is 14 amino acids. V lost 4 bases and J lost 5; bases outside the gene matches: 6. The CDR3 loop is CASSSGLAGETQYF. The CDR3 DNA reads as TGTGCCAGCAGCTCTGGACTAGCAGGGGAGACCCAGTACTTC. The variable domain in full, completed from reference TRBV7-6 and TRBJ2-5, reads GAGVSQSPRYKVTKRGQDVALRCDPISGHVSLYWYRQALGQGPEFLTYFNYEAQQDKSGLPNDRFSAERPEGSISTLTIQRTEQRDSAMYRCASSSGLAGETQYFGPGTRLLVL.

In regard to this clone: The DNA is left out, because the CDR3 cannot be placed on it with certainty; the CDR3 is given as TCRdb lists it. The chain is built from TRBV30 and TRBJ1-1; TRBD1, the table's D call, was not compared with the DNA. The CDR3 numbers 16 amino acids, ends counted. Germline CDR1 is GTSNPN and CDR2 is SVGIG (reference sequence). This CDR3 is CAWSFGSGHLNTEAFF.

This chain uses TRBV28 with TRBJ2-3; D possibly corresponds to TRBD2 (6 bases). CDR1 is MDHEN and CDR2 is SYDVKM in the germline V gene. CDR3 size: 18 residues. The ends were cut back, 2 bases at V and 4 bases at J, with 22 bases in the middle. CDR3 nucleotide sequence: TGTGCCAGCAGTTTACCCCTTTATCGGGGGAGGTCCGCAGATACGCAGTATTTT. Amino acid sequence: CASSLPLYRGRSADTQYF.

This chain connects TRBV9 to TRBJ1-6, with D uncertain. The CDR3 extends over 14 amino acids. Between the trimmed V and J ends, which lost 4 bases and 10 bases, there was a span of 15 bases. CDR1 and CDR2 (germline): SGDLS, YYNGEE. The CDR3 DNA is TGTGCCAGCAGCCAAAAGGGATTTGAATCACCCCTCCACTTT. Its translation is CASSQKGFESPLHF. The full variable domain, completed using reference TRBV9 and TRBJ1-6, is DSGVTQTPKHLITATGQRVTLRCSPRSGDLSVYWYQQSLDQGLQFLIQYYNGEERAKGNILERFSAQQFPDLHSELNLSSLELGDSALYFCASSQKGFESPLHFGNGTRLTVT.

This clone has a handful of counts. The chain links TRBV2 to TRBJ1-2; 8 bases map to TRBD1. The CDR3 has 17 residues. Germline CDR1 SNHLY, CDR2 FYNNEI. V gave up 3 bases and J gave up 0 bases; unmatched junction bases: 9. The DNA for the CDR3 is TGTGCCAGCAGTGATTACAGGGGGGCAAAAGCTAACTATGGCTACACCTTC. As protein: CASSDYRGAKANYGYTF.

This clone has only one observation. This rearrangement joins TRBV11-2 to TRBJ2-5; 9 bases map to TRBD2. J lost 5 bases, V lost 5 bases, and 6 bases had no gene match. This CDR3 region has 14 residues. In germline, CDR1 is SGHAT, CDR2 FQNNGV. This CDR3 reads CASSPGTSHETQYF. The CDR3 nucleotides read TGTGCCAGCAGCCCCGGGACTAGCCATGAGACCCAGTACTTC.

This chain links TRBV5-4 with TRBJ1-1; TRBD1 might be the D (6 bases). In germline, CDR1 is SGHNT, CDR2 YYREEE (reference sequence). Trimming shortened V by 4 bases and J by 1 base, and 14 bases separated the two germline ends. This CDR3 is built from 15 residues. The CDR3 reads CASSPVGGANTEAFF. CDR3 coding DNA: TGTGCCAGCAGCCCCGTCGGGGGCGCGAACACTGAAGCTTTCTTT.

V and J are TRBV11-3 and TRBJ2-7; D is unclear. V lost 3 bases, J lost 6 bases, and 12 bases lay in between. The germline V gene encodes CDR1 SGHNT and CDR2 YENEEA. This CDR3 contains 13 residues. CDR3 in amino acids: CASSFFPSGEQYF. The CDR3 DNA sequence: TGTGCCAGCAGCTTTTTCCCCTCAGGCGAGCAGTACTTC. The full variable domain, with the rest looked up from reference TRBV11-3 and TRBJ2-7, is EAGVVQSPRYKIIEKKQPVAFWCNPISGHNTLYWYLQNLGQGPELLIRYENEEAVDDSQLPKDRFSAERLKGVDSTLKIQPAELGDSAVYLCASSFFPSGEQYFGPGTRLTVT.

In its sample, this clone was seen a few times. V is TRBV5-1 and J is TRBJ2-7; 8 nucleotides agree with TRBD1. This CDR3 contains 13 residues. In germline, CDR1 is SGHRS, CDR2 YFSETQ. The trim removed 7 bases at V and 2 bases at J, leaving 5 bases unmatched. CDR3 bases: TGCGCCAGCCGTGTGACAGGGGCCTACGAGCAGTACTTC. Residues: CASRVTGAYEQYF.

CDR3 sequence reads: CASSYSEVTEQFF. CDR3 coding DNA: TGTGCCAGCAGTTACTCGGAGGTCACGGAGCAGTTCTTC. The chain recombines TRBV6-5 with TRBJ2-1; D might be TRBD2 (5 bases). V was shortened by 0 bases and J by 10 bases, with 10 bases between the two germline ends. This CDR3 is 13 amino acids long. Germline assignment: CDR1 MNHEY and CDR2 SVGAGI.

V and J are TRBV5-4 and TRBJ1-2, with no clear D. The CDR3 is 13 amino acids. Germline values: CDR1 SGHNT, CDR2 YYREEE (reference sequence). The V end lost 0 bases, the J end lost 5 bases, and 8 bases lay between the germline ends. The CDR3 nucleotides read TGTGCCAGCAGCTTGGATCCGGGGTATGGCTACACCTTC. This sequence encodes CASSLDPGYGYTF.

J is TRBJ2-7 and V is TRBV10-3; TRBD2 matches at 7 bases. J was trimmed by 2 bases and V by 3 bases; bases with no gene match: 22. The germline gives CDR1 ENHRY, CDR2 SYGVKD. The CDR3 consists of 20 residues. The CDR3 sequence is CAISDPVGLAALSKTYEQYF. The CDR3 DNA reads as TGTGCCATCAGTGACCCCGTGGGCCTAGCGGCCCTCTCGAAAACCTACGAGCAGTACTTC.

The chain uses TRBV5-5 and TRBJ2-6, with D uncertain. Trimming removed 4 bases from V and 1 base from J, with 9 bases in between. The CDR3 loop spans 15 amino acids. Germline V gives CDR1 SGHKS, CDR2 YYEKEE (reference sequence). The DNA of the CDR3 is TGTGCCAGCAGCCCAGCAGCATCTGGGGCCAACGTCCTGACTTTC. Its translation is CASSPAASGANVLTF.

The V call is TRBV11-2, the J call TRBJ2-5; D gene ambiguous. Matching the DNA end better, TRBJ2-7 makes the J call doubtful. Per the germline V gene, CDR1 is SGHAT and CDR2 is FQNNGV. This CDR3 has 12 residues. In DNA form, the CDR3 reads TGTGCCAGCAGCTTTAGCCTCAACGAGCAGTACTTC. Translation: CASSFSLNEQYF.